Sequencing of this T cell receptor (beta chain) was carried out in a study of T cells in Graves' hyperthyroidism and ophthalmopathy. Researchers took RNA transcripts and amplified the TCR beta CDR3 regions from them. First-round RT-PCR with HTBI primers amplified the TCR CDR3 region. TCRdb re-analysed the multiplex PCR reads in MiXCR, keeping a single row per CDR3 protein. The table includes 160,000 or so distinct CDR3 sequences, over 7.5% detected once. These patients, aged 18 to 65, had recently diagnosed hyperthyroidism lasting under 2 months. The source of this sequence is a woman younger than 30 with Graves' hyperthyroidism that later progressed to Graves' ophthalmopathy. Sequences were obtained from blood.

The DNA for the CDR3 is TGTGCCAGCAGCTTACTAGCTAGCCTGGCCTACGAGCAGTACTTC. Encoded protein: CASSLLASLAYEQYF. V is TRBV7-8 and J is TRBJ2-7, with D possibly matching TRBD2 (5 bases). Germline lookup yields CDR1 SGHVS and CDR2 FQNEAQ. The length of the CDR3 is 15 residues. Trimming removed 2 bases at V and 2 bases at J, with 13 bases between.